Listed below are T cell receptor beta chains from one sample, sequenced in a study of molecular identifiers for immune sequencing clone quantification. MiXCR was run by TCRdb on the PCR reads, yielding one entry per CDR3 protein. The sample yields roughly 100,000 distinct CDR3 sequences, 35% seen once. Material for sequencing was naive CD8+ T cells from blood, with Jurkat cell RNA spiked in. These TCRs come from a human donor in good health. Some libraries in this study had Jurkat cell RNA spiked in. The conserved cysteine and the conserved F or W are not part of the CDR3 here.

v_gene | CDR3aa
TRBV4-2 | ASSQSAGSPVYEQY
TRBV27 | ASSVSESGYEQY
TRBV4-2 | ASSQGTEAF
TRBV9 | ASSAGSPTEQF
TRBV7-6 | ASSSGVTATEAF
TRBV9 | ASSVGDRANYGYT
TRBV29-1 | SVLGLVF
TRBV28 | ASSGTDPGPNYGYT
TRBV20-1 | SARDKESGSPLYNEQF
TRBV6-6 | ASSYRQGHEQY
TRBV25-1 | ASSEIRDTFQETQY
TRBV7-3 | ASSRGDEQF
TRBV7-9 | ASSLGRTSYNEQF
TRBV27 | ASSQGTVSGANVLT
TRBV14 | ASSQSSGTGELF
TRBV6-1 | ASSAGDNEQF
TRBV27 | ATQGGYEQY
TRBV4-3 | ASSQDPWSYEQY
TRBV13 | ASSPTGSGTDTQY
TRBV6-2/TRBV6-3 | ASEWGYEQY
TRBV10-3 | AISESDGSYEQY
TRBV12-3/TRBV12-4 | ASSRTGDLPRETQY
TRBV9 | ASSGTGITGELF
TRBV6-5 | ASSYFLGCDTGELF
TRBV2 | ACLLWVRGGPDHGANVLT
TRBV18 | ASNLKGGLLSDTQY
TRBV5-1 | ASSGLSEQY
TRBV11-2 | ASSLLVGRFQETQY
TRBV18 | ASSPPIAYTGELF
TRBV15 | ATSIDGPPTEAF
TRBV11-2 | ASSPIAGTGELF
TRBV20-1 | SATGGYRGLYSNQPQH
TRBV6-5 | ASSTLDRANYGYT
TRBV4-2 | ASRPTGGNLSQPQH
TRBV20-1 | SARVGDPYEQY
TRBV2 | ASSEASAKNIQY
TRBV7-9 | ASSFQGVAF
TRBV4-3 | ASSQEGLAGGLTPDTQY
TRBV6-2/TRBV6-3 | ASSDYSVGEQF
TRBV11-2 | ASSLEGAFQGEQF
TRBV7-8 | ASSLTDMQY
TRBV5-6 | ASSLFLAGNYEQY
TRBV6-5 | ASSYGGMGLNTQY
TRBV27 | VSSFFSGQLYYEQY
TRBV28 | ASSTGQENQPQH
TRBV28 | ASSSILAGVSTDTQY
TRBV25-1 | ASSVGFYEQY
TRBV12-3/TRBV12-4 | ASSLPHTEAF
TRBV10-1 | ASSESWTDTQY
TRBV12-3/TRBV12-4 | ASGFRGGGEETQY
TRBV6-2/TRBV6-3 | ASSSREWGHGYT
TRBV29-1 | SVELVDSGSEAF
TRBV7-2 | ASSLLPGTPNEQY
TRBV4-3 | ASSQDSWPGSEQY
TRBV10-3 | AIPTGLHEQY
TRBV7-8 | ASSFVGGGVGSYNEQF
TRBV19 | ASSIRGTATYEQY
TRBV12-3/TRBV12-4 | ASSPLLLADYGYT
TRBV27 | ASSLGTGTETQY